This T cell receptor (beta chain) was recovered during a study of OX40 agonist ivuxolimab in advanced cancers. Study context: Those treated in dose escalation had hepatocellular carcinoma, melanoma, renal cell cancer or head and neck cancer. Whole-study findings and limits: What antigens the expanded peripheral T cells recognized was never established. More expanded clones were seen, on average, in CD8+ T cells than in CD4+.

The CDR3 is 17 amino acids. V shed 4 bases and J shed 0 bases, with 14 bases lying between them. Germline CDR1 is SGHNT and CDR2 is YYREEE (reference sequence). A word on this clone: The antigen remains unidentified.

TCRdb keeps only in-frame clones here, not all; method: immunoSEQ multiplex PCR. The sample gives some 70,000 clones, approximately 90% of which show up once; roughly 1% is in the top ten. The chain recombines TRBV5-4 with TRBJ2-6; D gene unclear. The sequences come from CD4+ or CD8+ T cells sorted from blood, collected in a trial of the OX40 agonist ivuxolimab. The TCR originated in an adult with an advanced solid tumor such as melanoma, head and neck, liver or kidney cancer. CDR3 region: CASSPGSPISGANVLTF. In DNA form, the CDR3 reads TGTGCCAGCAGCCCCGGGTCGCCTATCTCTGGGGCCAACGTCCTGACTTTC.